This T cell receptor beta chain was identified in a study of T-cell memory formation after mild COVID-19. Across the study: TCR clusters were mostly donor specific.

Broader study findings: Day 15 to 85 contracting clones showed balanced CD4/CD8; later expanders leaned CD4+. Memory from before infection featured some responding clones, which suggests cross-reactive memory joined.

V dropped 6 bases and J dropped 3; count of bases not matched to a gene: 6. This CDR3 is built from 15 residues. The germline CDR1 and CDR2 sequences are SNHLY and FYNNEI. Comment on this clonotype: The target antigen is unknown.

cDNA libraries for TCR alpha and TCR beta, carrying sample barcodes and UMIs, came from 5'RACE with constant-segment primers. TCRdb independently ran MiXCR on the 5' RACE reads; one entry per CDR3 protein. The data contain around 250,000 distinct CDR3 sequences, 8.5% to 9.5% of them singletons. The sequence derives from a man between 18 and 35 years old who had mild COVID-19 (a few samples of this study predate the infection). Cell type and time point are not known. The chain uses TRBV2 and TRBJ2-3; TRBD2 aligns across 10 bases. Sequenced material: PBMCs or a T cell subset sorted from them (not recorded which). CDR3 bases: TGTGCCAGCAGAGCTACTAGCGGGGTAACAGATACGCAGTATTTT. Its protein product is CASRATSGVTDTQYF.